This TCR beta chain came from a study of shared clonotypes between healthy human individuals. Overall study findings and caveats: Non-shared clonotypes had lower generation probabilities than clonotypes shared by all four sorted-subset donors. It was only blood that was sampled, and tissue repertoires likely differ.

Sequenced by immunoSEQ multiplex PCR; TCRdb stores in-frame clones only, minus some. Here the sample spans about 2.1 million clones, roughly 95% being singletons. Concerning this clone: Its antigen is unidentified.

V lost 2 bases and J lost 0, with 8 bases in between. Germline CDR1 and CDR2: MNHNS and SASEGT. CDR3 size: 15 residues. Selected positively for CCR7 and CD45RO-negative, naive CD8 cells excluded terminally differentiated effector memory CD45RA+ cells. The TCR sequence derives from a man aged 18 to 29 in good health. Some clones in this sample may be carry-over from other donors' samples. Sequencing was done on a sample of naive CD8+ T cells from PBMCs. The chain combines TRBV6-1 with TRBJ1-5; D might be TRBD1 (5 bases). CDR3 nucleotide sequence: TGTGCCAGCAGTGAATACAGGAATAGCAATCAGCCCCAGCATTTT. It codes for CASSEYRNSNQPQHF.